This TCR beta chain came from a study of tumor-infiltrating lymphocytes in primary liver carcinoma. Germline assignment: CDR1 SGHRS and CDR2 YFSETQ. The CDR3 spans 13 residues. With a constant-region primer, TCR beta cDNA was made from approximately 500 ng of total RNA. Slightly modified ARM-PCR with three nested multiplex PCR rounds yielded TCR beta libraries. The opening two PCR rounds, around 9 cycles each, paired TRBV1-TRBV30 forward primers with a C-beta reverse primer. TCRdb passed the multiplex PCR reads through MiXCR, listing each CDR3 protein once. Among approximately 64,000 distinct CDR3 sequences listed, roughly two thirds were seen once. Taking roughly 18-32 mg of unsorted bulk tissue, the authors co-extracted RNA and DNA. By surgical resection, the patients were treated for their primary liver carcinoma. On this clonotype itself: Relative to the germline gene, one junction end is altered; a read error may explain this.

This sequence joins TRBV5-1 and TRBJ2-3; D gene unclear. The source is a man aged 40-50 years with primary liver carcinoma and hepatitis B virus infection. The sequencing sample was made of liver tumor tissue from sampling region 4. Regarding subset: tumor region T4, right-lateral pole. The CDR3, as DNA: TGCGCCAGCATAGGCGCAGGACCAGATACGCAGTATTTC. Translation: CASIGAGPDTQYF.